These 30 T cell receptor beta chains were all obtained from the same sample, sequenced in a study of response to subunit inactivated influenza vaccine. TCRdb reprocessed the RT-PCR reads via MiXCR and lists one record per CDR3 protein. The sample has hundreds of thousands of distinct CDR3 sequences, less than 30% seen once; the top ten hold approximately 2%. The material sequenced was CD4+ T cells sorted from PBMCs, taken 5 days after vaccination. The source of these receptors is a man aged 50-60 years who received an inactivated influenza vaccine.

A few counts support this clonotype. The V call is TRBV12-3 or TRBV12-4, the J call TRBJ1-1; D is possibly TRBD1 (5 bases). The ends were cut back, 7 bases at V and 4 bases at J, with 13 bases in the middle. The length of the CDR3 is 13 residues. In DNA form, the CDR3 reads TGTGCCAGCACCCTCGGGGCTCGCACTGAAGCTTTCTTT. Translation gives CASTLGARTEAFF.

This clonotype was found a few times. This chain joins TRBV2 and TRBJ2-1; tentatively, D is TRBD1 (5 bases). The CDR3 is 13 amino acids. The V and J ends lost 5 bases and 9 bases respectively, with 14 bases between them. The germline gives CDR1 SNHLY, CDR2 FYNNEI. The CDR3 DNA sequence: TGTGCCAGCAGTAACCAGGGTTTAAGTGAGCAGTTCTTC. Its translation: CASSNQGLSEQFF.

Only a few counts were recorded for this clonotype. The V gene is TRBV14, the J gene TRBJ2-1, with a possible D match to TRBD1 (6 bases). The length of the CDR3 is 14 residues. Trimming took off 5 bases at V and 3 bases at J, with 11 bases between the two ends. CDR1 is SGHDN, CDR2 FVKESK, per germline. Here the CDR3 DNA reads TGTGCCAGCAGCGAGGGGGTGATCTACAATGAGCAGTTCTTC. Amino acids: CASSEGVIYNEQFF.

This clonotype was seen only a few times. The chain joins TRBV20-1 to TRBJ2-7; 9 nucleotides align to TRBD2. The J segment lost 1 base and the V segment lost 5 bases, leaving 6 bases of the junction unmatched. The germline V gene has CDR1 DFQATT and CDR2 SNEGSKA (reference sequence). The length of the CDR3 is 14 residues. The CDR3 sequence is CSADFSGRSYEQYF. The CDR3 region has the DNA TGCAGTGCTGACTTCAGCGGGAGGTCCTACGAGCAGTACTTC.

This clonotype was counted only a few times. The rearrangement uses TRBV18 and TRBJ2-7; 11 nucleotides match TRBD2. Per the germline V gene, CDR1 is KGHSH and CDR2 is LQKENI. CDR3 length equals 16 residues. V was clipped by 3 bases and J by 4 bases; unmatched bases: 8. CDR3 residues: CASSPDSGRALYEQYF. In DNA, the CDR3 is TGTGCCAGCTCACCTGATAGCGGGAGGGCTCTTTACGAGCAGTACTTC.

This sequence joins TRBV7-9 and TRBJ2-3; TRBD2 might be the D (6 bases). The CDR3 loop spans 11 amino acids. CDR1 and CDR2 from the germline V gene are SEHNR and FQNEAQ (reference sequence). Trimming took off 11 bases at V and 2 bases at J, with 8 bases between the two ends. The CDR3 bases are TGTGCCCCGGGGGACACAGATACGCAGTATTTT. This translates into CAPGDTDTQYF. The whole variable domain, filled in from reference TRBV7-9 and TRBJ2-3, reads DTGVSQNPRHKITKRGQNVTFRCDPISEHNRLYWYRQTLGQGPEFLTYFQNEAQLEKSRLLSDRFSAERPKGSFSTLEIQRTEQGDSAMYLCAPGDTDTQYFGPGTRLTVL.

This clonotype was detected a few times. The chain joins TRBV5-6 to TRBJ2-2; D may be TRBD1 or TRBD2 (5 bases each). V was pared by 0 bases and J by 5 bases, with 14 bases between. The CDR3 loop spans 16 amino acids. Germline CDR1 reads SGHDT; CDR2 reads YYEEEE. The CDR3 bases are TGTGCCAGCAGCTTGGTTGAGGGGCGTCGTACCGGGGAGCTGTTTTTT. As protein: CASSLVEGRRTGELFF.

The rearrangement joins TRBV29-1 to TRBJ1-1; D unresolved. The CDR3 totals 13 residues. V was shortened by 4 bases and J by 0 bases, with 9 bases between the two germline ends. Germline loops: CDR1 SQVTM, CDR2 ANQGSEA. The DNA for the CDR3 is TGCAGCGTTGCCCAAAGCATGAACACTGAAGCTTTCTTT. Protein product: CSVAQSMNTEAFF.

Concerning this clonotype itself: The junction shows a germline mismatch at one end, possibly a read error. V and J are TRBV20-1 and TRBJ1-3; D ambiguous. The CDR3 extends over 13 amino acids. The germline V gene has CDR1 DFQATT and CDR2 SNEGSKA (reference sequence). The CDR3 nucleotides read TGCAGTGCTATAAGTGGGTCTGTAAACACCATATATTTT. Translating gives CSAISGSVNTIYF.

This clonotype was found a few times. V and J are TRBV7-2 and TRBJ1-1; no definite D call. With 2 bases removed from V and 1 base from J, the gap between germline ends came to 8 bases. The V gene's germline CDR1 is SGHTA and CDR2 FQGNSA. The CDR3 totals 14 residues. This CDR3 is CASSLRLKNTEAFF. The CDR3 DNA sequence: TGTGCCAGCAGCTTAAGACTGAAGAACACTGAAGCTTTCTTT.

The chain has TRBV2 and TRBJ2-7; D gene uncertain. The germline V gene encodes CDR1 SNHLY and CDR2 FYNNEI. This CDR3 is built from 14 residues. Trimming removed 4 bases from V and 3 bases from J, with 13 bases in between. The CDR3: CASSVGNSFYEQYF. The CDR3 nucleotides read TGTGCCAGCAGTGTGGGGAACAGCTTCTACGAGCAGTACTTC. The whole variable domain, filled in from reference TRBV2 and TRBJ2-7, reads EPEVTQTPSHQVTQMGQEVILRCVPISNHLYFYWYRQILGQKVEFLVSFYNNEISEKSEIFDDQFSVERPDGSNFTLKIRSTKLEDSAMYFCASSVGNSFYEQYFGPGTRLTVT.

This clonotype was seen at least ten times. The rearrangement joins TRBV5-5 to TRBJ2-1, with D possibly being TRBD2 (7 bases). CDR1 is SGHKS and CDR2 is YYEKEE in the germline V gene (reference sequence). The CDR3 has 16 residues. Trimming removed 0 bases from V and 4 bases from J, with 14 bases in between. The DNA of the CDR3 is TGTGCCAGCAGCTTGGAAGTAAGGGGGGGGTACAATGAGCAGTTCTTC. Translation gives CASSLEVRGGYNEQFF.

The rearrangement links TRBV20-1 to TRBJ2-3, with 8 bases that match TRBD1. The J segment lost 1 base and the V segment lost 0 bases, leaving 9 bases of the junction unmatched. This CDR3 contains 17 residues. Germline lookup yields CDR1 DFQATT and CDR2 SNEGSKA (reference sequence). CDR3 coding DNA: TGCAGTGCTAGAGATCGCCAGGGGGCGGATGGCACAGATACGCAGTATTTT. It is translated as CSARDRQGADGTDTQYF.

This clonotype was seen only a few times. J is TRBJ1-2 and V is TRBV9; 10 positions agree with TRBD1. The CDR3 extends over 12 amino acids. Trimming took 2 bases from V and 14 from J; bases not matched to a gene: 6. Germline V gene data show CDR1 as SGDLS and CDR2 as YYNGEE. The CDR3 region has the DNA TGTGCCAGCAGCGTCGCCCGGACAGGGGGGACCTTC. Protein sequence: CASSVARTGGTF.

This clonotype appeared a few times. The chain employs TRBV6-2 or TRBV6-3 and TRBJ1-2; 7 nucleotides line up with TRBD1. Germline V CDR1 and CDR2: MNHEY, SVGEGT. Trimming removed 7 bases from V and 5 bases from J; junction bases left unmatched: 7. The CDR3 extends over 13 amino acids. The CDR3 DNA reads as TGTGCCAGCAAGGCCGGGACAGCTTATGGCTACACCTTC. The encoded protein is CASKAGTAYGYTF.

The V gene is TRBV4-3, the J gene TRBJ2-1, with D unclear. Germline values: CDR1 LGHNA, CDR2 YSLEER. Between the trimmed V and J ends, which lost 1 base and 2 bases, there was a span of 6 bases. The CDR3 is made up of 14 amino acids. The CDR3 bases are TGCGCCAGCAGCCAAGCGGGCCCCTACAATGAGCAGTTCTTC. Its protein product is CASSQAGPYNEQFF.

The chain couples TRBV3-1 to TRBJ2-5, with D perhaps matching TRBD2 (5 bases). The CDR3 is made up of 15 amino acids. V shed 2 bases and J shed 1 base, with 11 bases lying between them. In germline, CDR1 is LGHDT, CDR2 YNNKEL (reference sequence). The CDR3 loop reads CASSQYASSQETQYF. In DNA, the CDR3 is TGTGCCAGCAGCCAATATGCTAGCAGCCAAGAGACCCAGTACTTC.

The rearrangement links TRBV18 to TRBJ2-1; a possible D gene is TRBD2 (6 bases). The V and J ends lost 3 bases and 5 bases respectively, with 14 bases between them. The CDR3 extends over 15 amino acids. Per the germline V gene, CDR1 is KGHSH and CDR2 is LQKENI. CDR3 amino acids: CASSPVAGTNNEQFF. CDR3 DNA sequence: TGTGCCAGCTCACCGGTCGCGGGGACGAACAATGAGCAGTTCTTC.

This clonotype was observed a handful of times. The CDR3 DNA sequence: TGTGCCAGCAGTTTAGCGCTCGGTTTTAATTCACCCCTCCACTTT. Encoded protein: CASSLALGFNSPLHF. This chain uses TRBV12-3 or TRBV12-4 with TRBJ1-6, with D unresolved. This CDR3 has 15 residues. Trimming pared 0 bases from V and 6 bases from J, leaving 9 bases between.

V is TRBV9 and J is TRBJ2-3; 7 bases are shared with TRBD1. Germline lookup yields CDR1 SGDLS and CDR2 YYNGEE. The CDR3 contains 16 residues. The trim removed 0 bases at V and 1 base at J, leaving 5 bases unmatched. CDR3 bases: TGTGCCAGCAGCGTAGAGGGGGCCTCTCGCACAGATACGCAGTATTTT. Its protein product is CASSVEGASRTDTQYF.

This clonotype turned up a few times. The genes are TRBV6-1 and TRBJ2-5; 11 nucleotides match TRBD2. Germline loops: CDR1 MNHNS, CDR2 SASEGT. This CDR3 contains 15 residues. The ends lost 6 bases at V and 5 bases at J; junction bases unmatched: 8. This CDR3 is CASSTLAGGSETQYF. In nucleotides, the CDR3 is TGTGCCAGCAGCACTCTAGCGGGAGGCAGTGAGACCCAGTACTTC.

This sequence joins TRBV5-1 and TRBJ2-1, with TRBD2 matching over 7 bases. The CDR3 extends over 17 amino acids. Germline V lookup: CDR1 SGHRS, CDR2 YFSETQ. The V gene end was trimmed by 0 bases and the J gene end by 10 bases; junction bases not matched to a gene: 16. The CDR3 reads CASSLAPSGTPLAEQFF. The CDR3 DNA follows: TGCGCCAGCAGCTTGGCGCCCAGCGGGACCCCGTTGGCGGAGCAGTTCTTC.

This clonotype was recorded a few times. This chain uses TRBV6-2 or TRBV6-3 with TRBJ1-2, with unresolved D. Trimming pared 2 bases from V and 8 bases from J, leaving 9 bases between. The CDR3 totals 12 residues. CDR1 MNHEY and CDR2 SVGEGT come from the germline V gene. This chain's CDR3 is CASSYSTLGYTF. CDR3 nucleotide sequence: TGTGCCAGCAGTTACAGTACTCTCGGCTACACCTTC.

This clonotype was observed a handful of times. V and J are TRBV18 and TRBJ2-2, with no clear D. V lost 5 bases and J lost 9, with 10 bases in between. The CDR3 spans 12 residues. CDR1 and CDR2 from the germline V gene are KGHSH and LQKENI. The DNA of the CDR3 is TGTGCCAGCTCAAACCGGGTCCGGGAGCTGTTTTTT. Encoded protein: CASSNRVRELFF.

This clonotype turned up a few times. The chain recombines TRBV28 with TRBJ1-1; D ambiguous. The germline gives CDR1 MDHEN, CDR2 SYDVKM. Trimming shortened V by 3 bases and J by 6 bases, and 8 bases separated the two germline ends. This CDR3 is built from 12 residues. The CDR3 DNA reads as TGTGCCAGCAGTTTGTCCGACGCTGAAGCTTTCTTT. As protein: CASSLSDAEAFF. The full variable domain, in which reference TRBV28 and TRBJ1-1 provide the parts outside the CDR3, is DVKVTQSSRYLVKRTGEKVFLECVQDMDHENMFWYRQDPGLGLRLIYFSYDVKMKEKGDIPEGYSVSREKKERFSLILESASTNQTSMYLCASSLSDAEAFFGQGTRLTVV.

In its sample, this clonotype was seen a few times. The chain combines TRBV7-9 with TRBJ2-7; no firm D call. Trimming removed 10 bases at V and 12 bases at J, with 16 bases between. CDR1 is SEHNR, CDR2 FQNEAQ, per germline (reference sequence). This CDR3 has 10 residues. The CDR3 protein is CATHLVELYF. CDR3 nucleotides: TGTGCCACCCACCTCGTGGAGTTGTACTTC.

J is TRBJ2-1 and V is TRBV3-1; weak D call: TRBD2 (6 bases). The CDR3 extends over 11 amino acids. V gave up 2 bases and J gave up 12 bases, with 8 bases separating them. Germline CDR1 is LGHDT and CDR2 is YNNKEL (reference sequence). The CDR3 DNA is TGTGCCAGCAGCCAAACCGGGGGGCAGTTCTTC. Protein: CASSQTGGQFF.

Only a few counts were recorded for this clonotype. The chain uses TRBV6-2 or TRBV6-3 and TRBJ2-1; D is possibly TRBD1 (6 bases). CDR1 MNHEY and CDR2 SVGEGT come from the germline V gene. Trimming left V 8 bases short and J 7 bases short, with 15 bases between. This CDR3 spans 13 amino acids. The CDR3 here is CASSGQSRNEQFF. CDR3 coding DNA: TGTGCCAGCTCCGGACAGAGCAGGAATGAGCAGTTCTTC.

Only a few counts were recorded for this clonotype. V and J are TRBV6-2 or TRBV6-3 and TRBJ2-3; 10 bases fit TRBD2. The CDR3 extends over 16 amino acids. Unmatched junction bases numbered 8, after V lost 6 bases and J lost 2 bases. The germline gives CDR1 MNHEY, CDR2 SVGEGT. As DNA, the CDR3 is TGTGCCAGCAGGTATAGCGGGGGGTCCTACACAGATACGCAGTATTTT. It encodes CASRYSGGSYTDTQYF.

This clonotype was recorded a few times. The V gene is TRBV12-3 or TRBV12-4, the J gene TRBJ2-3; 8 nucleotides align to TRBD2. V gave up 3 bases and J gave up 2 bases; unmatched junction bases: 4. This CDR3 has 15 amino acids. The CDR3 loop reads CASSFSRGVTDTQYF. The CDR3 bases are TGTGCCAGCAGTTTTTCGCGGGGGGTCACAGATACGCAGTATTTT.